Below are 4 T cell receptor beta chains sequenced from a single sample in a study of cytomegalovirus exposure and HLA in healthy donors. In the PCR, 60 Vbeta and 13 Jbeta primers were used. This table comes from immunoSEQ multiplex PCR, and its TCRdb copy is limited to in-frame clones, with some not included. The sample lists 150,000 to 180,000 clones; more than 75% were seen once. Sequenced material: PBMCs. These receptors all come from a woman aged 40 to 50 in good health and CMV-seropositive.

This rearrangement joins TRBV7-9 to TRBJ2-1; 14 nucleotides align to TRBD2. The V and J ends lost 5 bases and 8 bases, in that order; junction bases with no gene match: 8. This CDR3 has 16 amino acids. Germline assignment: CDR1 SEHNR and CDR2 FQNEAQ (reference sequence). CDR3 region: CASSVGTSGRLDEQFF. The CDR3 nucleotides read TGTGCCAGCAGCGTGGGGACTAGCGGGAGATTGGATGAGCAGTTCTTC.

This clone was seen once. The rearrangement uses TRBV27 and TRBJ1-2; 7 bases are shared with TRBD1. V was pared by 8 bases and J by 4 bases, with 16 bases of the junction left unmatched. The V gene's germline CDR1 is MNHEY and CDR2 SMNVEV (reference sequence). The CDR3 contains 16 residues. This chain's CDR3 is CASLALYRGPIYGYTF. Written as DNA, the CDR3 is TGTGCCAGCCTAGCGCTATACAGGGGTCCAATCTATGGCTACACCTTC.

V is TRBV19 and J is TRBJ2-3; D is uncertain. CDR1 and CDR2 from the germline V gene are LNHDA and SQIVND (reference sequence). Trimming shortened V by 4 bases and J by 4 bases, and 18 bases separated the two germline ends. This CDR3 spans 16 amino acids. The CDR3 reads CASSTLGQLTSDTQYF. DNA for the CDR3: TGTGCCAGTAGTACCCTTGGGCAGCTCACGTCAGATACGCAGTATTTT.

This chain joins TRBV7-9 and TRBJ2-3; TRBD2 matches at 9 bases. The germline CDR1 and CDR2 sequences are SEHNR and FQNEAQ (reference sequence). The CDR3 loop spans 15 amino acids. The J segment lost 3 bases and the V segment lost 5 bases, leaving 6 bases of the junction unmatched. CDR3 DNA sequence: TGTGCCAGCAGCCCAACGGGACTAGCAACAGATACGCAGTATTTT. Residues: CASSPTGLATDTQYF.